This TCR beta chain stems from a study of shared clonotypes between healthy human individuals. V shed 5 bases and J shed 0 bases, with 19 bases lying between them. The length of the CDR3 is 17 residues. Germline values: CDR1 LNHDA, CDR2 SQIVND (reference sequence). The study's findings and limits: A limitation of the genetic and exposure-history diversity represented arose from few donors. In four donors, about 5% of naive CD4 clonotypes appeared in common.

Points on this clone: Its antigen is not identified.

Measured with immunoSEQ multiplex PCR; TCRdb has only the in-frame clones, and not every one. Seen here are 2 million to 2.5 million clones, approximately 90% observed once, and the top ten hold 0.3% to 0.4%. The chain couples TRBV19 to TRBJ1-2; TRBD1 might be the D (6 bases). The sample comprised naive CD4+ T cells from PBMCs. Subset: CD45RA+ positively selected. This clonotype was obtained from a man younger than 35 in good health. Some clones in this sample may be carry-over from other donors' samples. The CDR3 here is CASSVGQNLAPNYGYTF. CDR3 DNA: TGTGCCAGTAGTGTCGGACAGAACCTAGCACCTAACTATGGCTACACCTTC.